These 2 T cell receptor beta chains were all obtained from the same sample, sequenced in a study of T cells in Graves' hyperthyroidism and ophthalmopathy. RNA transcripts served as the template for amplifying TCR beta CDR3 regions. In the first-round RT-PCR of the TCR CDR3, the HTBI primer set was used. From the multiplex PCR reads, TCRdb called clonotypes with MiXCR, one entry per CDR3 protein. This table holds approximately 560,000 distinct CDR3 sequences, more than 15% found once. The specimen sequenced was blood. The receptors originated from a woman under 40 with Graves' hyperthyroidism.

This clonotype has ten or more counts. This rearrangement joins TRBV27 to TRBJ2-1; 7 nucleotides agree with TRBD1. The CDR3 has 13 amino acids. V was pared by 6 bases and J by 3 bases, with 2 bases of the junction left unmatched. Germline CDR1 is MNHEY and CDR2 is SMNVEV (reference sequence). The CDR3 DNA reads TGTGCCAGCAGGACAGGGAACTACAATGAGCAGTTCTTC. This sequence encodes CASRTGNYNEQFF.

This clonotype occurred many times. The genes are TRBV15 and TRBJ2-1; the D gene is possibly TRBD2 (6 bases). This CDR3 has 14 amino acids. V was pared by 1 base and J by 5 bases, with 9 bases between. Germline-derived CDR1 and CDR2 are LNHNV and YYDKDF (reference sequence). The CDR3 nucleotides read TGTGCCACCAGCAGAGTAGCGGAGGACAATGAGCAGTTCTTC. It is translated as CATSRVAEDNEQFF.